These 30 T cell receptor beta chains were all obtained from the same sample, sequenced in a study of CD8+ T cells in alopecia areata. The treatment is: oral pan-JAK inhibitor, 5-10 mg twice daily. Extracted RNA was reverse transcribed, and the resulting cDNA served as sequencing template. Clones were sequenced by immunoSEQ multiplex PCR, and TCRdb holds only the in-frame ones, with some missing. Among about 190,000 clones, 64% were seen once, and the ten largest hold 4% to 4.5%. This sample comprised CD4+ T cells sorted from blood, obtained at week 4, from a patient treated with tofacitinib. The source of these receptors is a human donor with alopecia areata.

The DNA for the CDR3 is TGCGCCAGCAGCCAAGAGAAGTCTAACTCTGAAGCTTTCTTT. It translates to CASSQEKSNSEAFF. The chain employs TRBV4-3 and TRBJ1-1; no clear D gene. The germline V gene has CDR1 LGHNA and CDR2 YSLEER. Between the trimmed V and J ends, which lost 0 bases and 6 bases, there was a span of 11 bases. The CDR3 spans 14 residues.

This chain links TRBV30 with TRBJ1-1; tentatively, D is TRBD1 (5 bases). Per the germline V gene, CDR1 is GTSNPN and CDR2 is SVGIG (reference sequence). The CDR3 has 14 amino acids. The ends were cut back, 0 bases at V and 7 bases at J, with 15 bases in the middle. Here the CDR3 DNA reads TGTGCCTGGAGTGTCTCCTGGACAACCCGTGAAGCTTTCTTT. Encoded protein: CAWSVSWTTREAFF.

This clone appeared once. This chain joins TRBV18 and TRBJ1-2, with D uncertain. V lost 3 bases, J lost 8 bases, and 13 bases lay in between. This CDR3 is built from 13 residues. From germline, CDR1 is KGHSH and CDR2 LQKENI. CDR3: CASSPLEGGGYTF. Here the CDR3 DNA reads TGTGCCAGCTCACCCCTTGAGGGAGGAGGCTACACCTTC.

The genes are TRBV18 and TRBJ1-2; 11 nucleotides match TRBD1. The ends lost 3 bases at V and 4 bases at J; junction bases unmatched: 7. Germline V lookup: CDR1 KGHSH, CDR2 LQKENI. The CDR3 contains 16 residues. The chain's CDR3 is CASSPQTGTGGYGYTF. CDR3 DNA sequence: TGTGCCAGCTCACCTCAAACCGGGACAGGGGGCTATGGCTACACCTTC.

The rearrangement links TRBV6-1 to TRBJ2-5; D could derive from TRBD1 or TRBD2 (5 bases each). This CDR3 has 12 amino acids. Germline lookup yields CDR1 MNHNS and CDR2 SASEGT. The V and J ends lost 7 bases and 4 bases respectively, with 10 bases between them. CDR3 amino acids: CASKSGTETQYF. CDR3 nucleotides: TGTGCCAGCAAGTCCGGGACAGAGACCCAGTACTTC.

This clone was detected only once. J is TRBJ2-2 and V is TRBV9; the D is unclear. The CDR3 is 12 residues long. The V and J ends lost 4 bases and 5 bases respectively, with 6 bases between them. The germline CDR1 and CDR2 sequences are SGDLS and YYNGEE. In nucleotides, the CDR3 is TGTGCCAGCAGCTTCCGAACCGGGGAGCTGTTTTTT. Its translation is CASSFRTGELFF.

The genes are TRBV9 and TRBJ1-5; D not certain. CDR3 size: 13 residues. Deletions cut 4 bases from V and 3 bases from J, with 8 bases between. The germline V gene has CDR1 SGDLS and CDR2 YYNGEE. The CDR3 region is CASSYEDNQPQHF. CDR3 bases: TGTGCCAGCAGCTATGAAGACAATCAGCCCCAGCATTTT.

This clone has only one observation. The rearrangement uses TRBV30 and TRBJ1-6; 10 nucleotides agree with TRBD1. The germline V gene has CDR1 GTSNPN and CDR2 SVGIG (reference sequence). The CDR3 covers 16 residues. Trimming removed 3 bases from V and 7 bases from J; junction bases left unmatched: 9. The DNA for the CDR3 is TGTGCCTGGAGCCTTAATCGGGGACAGGGGAATTCACCCCTCCACTTT. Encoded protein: CAWSLNRGQGNSPLHF. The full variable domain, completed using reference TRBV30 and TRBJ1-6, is SQTIHQWPATLVQPVGSPLSLECTVEGTSNPNLYWYRQAAGRGLQLLFYSVGIGQISSEVPQNLSASRPQDRQFILSSKKLLLSDSGFYLCAWSLNRGQGNSPLHFGNGTRLTVT.

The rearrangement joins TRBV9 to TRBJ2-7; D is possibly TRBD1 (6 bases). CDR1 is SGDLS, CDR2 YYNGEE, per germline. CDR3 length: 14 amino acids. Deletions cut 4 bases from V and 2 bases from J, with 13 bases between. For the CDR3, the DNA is TGTGCCAGCAGCCCCCGGGACATAGCCTACGAGCAGTACTTC. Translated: CASSPRDIAYEQYF.

The CDR3 DNA follows: TGTGCCAGCAGCTACGGGGGGAATCAGCCCCAGCATTTT. Translating gives CASSYGGNQPQHF. The chain is built from TRBV6-5 and TRBJ1-5; the D gene is possibly TRBD1 (5 bases). Trimming pared 6 bases from V and 4 bases from J, leaving 10 bases between. The CDR3 sequence is 13 residues long. The germline V gene has CDR1 MNHEY and CDR2 SVGAGI.

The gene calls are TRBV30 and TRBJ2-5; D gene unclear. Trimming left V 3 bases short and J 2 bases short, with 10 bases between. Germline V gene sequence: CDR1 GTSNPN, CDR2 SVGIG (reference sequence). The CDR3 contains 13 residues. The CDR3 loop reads CAWSAVAQETQYF. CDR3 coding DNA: TGTGCCTGGAGCGCCGTGGCGCAAGAGACCCAGTACTTC.

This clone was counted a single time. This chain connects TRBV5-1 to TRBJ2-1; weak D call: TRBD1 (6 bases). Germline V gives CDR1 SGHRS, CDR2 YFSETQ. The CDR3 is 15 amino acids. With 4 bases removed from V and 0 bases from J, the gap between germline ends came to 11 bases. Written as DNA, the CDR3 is TGCGCCAGCAGCATCGGACAGAGCTCCTACAATGAGCAGTTCTTC. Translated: CASSIGQSSYNEQFF.

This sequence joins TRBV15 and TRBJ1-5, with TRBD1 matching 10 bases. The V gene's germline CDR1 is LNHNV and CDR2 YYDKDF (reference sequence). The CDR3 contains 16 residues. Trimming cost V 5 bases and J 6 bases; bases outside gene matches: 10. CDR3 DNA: TGTGCCACCAGCGGCTTCGACAGGGGGCAGGGTCAGCCCCAGCATTTT. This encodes CATSGFDRGQGQPQHF. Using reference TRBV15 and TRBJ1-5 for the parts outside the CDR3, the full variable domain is DAMVIQNPRYQVTQFGKPVTLSCSQTLNHNVMYWYQQKSSQAPKLLFHYYDKDFNNEADTPDNFQSRRPNTSFCFLDIRSPGLGDTAMYLCATSGFDRGQGQPQHFGDGTRLSIL.

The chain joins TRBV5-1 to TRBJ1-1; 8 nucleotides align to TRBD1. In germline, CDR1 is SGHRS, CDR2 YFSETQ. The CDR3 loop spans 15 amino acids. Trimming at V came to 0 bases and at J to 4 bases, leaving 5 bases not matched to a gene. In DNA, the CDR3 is TGCGCCAGCAGCTTGGCCGGTGACAGGGGCACTGAAGCTTTCTTT. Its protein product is CASSLAGDRGTEAFF. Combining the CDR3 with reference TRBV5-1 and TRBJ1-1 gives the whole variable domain KAGVTQTPRYLIKTRGQQVTLSCSPISGHRSVSWYQQTPGQGLQFLFEYFSETQRNKGNFPGRFSGRQFSNSRSEMNVSTLELGDSALYLCASSLAGDRGTEAFFGQGTRLTVV.

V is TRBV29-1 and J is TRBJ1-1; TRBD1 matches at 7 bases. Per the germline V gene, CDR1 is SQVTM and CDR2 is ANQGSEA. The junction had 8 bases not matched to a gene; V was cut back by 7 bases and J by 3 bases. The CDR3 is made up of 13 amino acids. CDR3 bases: TGCAGCGCCAGGCGGGACAGAGACACTGAAGCTTTCTTT. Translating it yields CSARRDRDTEAFF.

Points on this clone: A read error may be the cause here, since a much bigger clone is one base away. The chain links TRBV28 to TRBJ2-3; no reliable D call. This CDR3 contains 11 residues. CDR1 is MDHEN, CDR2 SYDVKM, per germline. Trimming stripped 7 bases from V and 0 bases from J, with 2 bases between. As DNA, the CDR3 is TGTGCCAGCATGAGCACAGATACGCAGTATTTT. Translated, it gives CASMSTDTQYF.

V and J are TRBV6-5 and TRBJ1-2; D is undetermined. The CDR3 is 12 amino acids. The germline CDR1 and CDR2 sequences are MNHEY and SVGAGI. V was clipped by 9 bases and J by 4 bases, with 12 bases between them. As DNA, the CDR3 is TGTGCCAGTTCACGCCGTTCCTATGGCTACACCTTC. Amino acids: CASSRRSYGYTF.

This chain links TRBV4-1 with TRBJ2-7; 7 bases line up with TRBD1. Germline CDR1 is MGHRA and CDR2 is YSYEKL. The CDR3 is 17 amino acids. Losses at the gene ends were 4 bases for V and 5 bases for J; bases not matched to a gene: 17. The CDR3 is CASSLSPGQRTPHEQYF. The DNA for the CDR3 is TGCGCCAGCAGCCTTTCTCCGGGACAGCGGACCCCCCACGAGCAGTACTTC.

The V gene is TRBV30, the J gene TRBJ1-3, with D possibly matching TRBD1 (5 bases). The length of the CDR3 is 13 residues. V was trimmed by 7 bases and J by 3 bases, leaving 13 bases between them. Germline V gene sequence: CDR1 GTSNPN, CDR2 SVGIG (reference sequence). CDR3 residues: CASNTGFGNTIYF. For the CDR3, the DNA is TGTGCCTCAAATACAGGTTTTGGAAACACCATATATTTT.

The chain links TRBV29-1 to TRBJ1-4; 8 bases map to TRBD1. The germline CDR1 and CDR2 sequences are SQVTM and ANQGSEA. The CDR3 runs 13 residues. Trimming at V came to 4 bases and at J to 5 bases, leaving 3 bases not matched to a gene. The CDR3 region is CSVARQGNEKLFF. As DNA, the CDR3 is TGCAGCGTTGCCCGACAGGGGAATGAAAAACTGTTTTTT.

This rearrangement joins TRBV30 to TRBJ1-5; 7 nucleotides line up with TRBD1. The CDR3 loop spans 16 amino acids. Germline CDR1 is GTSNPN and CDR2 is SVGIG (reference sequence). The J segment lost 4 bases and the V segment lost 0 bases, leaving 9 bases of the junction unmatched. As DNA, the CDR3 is TGTGCCTGGAGTGTACCAGGGCAGGGGGGAAATCAGCCCCAGCATTTT. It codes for CAWSVPGQGGNQPQHF.

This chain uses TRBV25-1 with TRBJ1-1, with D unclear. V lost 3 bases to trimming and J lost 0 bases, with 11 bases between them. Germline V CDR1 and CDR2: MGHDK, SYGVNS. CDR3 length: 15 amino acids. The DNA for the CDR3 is TGTGCCAGCAGTGACCTGGGGAGTATGAACACTGAAGCTTTCTTT. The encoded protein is CASSDLGSMNTEAFF.

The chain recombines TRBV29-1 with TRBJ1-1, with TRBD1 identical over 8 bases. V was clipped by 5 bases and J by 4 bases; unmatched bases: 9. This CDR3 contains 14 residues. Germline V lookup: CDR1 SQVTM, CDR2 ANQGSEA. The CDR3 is CSVKPLTGGTEAFF. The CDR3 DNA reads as TGCAGCGTTAAACCCCTTACAGGGGGCACTGAAGCTTTCTTT.

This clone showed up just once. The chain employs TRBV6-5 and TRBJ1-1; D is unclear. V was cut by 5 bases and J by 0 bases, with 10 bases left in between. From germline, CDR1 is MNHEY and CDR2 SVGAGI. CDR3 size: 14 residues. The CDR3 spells CASSPAYLNTEAFF. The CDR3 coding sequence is TGTGCCAGCAGTCCAGCGTACCTGAACACTGAAGCTTTCTTT.

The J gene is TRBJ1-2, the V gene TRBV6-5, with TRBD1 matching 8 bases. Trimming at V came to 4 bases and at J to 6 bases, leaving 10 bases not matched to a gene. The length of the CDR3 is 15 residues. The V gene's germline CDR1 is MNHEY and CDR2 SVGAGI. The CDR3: CASSFADRARDGYTF. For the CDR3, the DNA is TGTGCCAGCAGTTTCGCGGACAGGGCCCGGGATGGCTACACCTTC.

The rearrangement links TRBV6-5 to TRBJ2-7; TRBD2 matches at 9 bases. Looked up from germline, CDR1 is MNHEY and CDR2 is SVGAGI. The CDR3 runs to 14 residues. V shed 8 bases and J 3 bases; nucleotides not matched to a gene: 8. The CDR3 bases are TGTGCCAGCGCGTATAGCGGGGGCCACTACGAGCAGTACTTC. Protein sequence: CASAYSGGHYEQYF.

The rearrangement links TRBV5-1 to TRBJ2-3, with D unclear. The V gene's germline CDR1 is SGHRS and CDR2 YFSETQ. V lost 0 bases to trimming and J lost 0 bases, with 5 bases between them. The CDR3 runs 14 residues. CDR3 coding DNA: TGCGCCAGCAGCTTGGCCGCGAGCACAGATACGCAGTATTTT. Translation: CASSLAASTDTQYF. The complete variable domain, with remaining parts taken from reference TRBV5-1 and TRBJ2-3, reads KAGVTQTPRYLIKTRGQQVTLSCSPISGHRSVSWYQQTPGQGLQFLFEYFSETQRNKGNFPGRFSGRQFSNSRSEMNVSTLELGDSALYLCASSLAASTDTQYFGPGTRLTVL.

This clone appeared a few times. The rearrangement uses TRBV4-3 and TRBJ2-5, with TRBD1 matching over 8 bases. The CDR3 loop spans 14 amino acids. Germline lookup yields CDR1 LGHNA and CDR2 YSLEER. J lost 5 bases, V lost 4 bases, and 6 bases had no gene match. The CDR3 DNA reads TGCGCCAGCAGCCGAACTTCAGGGGGCGAGACCCAGTACTTC. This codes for CASSRTSGGETQYF.

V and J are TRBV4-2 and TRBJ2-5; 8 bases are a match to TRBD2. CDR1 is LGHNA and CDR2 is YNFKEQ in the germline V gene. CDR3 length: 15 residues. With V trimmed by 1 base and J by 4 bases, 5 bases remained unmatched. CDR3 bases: TGTGCCAGCAGCCAAGGTGGGCTAGCGGGAGAGACCCAGTACTTC. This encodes CASSQGGLAGETQYF.

This CDR3 is CASSLTGQGYTEAFF. The CDR3 nucleotides read TGTGCCAGCAGCTTGACTGGACAGGGGTACACTGAAGCTTTCTTT. V and J are TRBV11-1 and TRBJ1-1, with 9 bases lining up with TRBD1. The CDR3 length is 15 residues. J was trimmed by 3 bases and V by 3 bases; bases with no gene match: 5. CDR1 is SGHAT, CDR2 FQDESV, per germline (reference sequence).